This T cell receptor (beta chain) was identified during a study of cytomegalovirus exposure and HLA in healthy donors (dated by TCRdb to the late 2010s). In the study overall: A later analysis indicated that the 120 or so validation repertoires were generated on the platform also employed for the 700 or so repertoires of the first cohort. The study was designed to test whether signatures of past pathogen exposure could be identified by cataloging public T cell receptors. Along with the approximately 650-subject first cohort, a separate validation cohort of approximately 110 different subjects was used. To predict cytomegalovirus infection status, the study combined high-throughput TCR immunosequencing, statistical association of individual TCRs with disease status, and machine learning. The investigation overall reported the following: It was suggested by the authors that the approach could potentially be generalized to other disease states and immunological phenotypes. In the study, some 160 TCR beta chains were listed as associated with cytomegalovirus. Three of the identified cytomegalovirus-associated TCR beta chains were confirmed in vitro to be specific for cytomegalovirus antigens. Most TCR sequences were seen in very few donors, while some public TCRs were found in many individuals. A later analysis had no HLA typing for the validation cohort, so co-occurrence there was scored across all 130 or so repertoires. The classifier was reported to diagnose cytomegalovirus status with high specificity and sensitivity in both the original and validation cohorts. A later analysis found that TCRs clustered in the first cohort also tended to co-occur in the roughly 110 validation repertoires, with 94% of cluster scores above 0.

Donors formed part of the validation cohort, which comprised some 120 subjects and was distinct from the first cohort of over 500 subjects. Library prep was done by the immunoSEQ multiplex PCR assay. The study's own analysis went as follows. A statistical classification framework was built for diagnosing cytomegalovirus status from the catalog of TCR beta chain sequences. Not all clones reach the TCRdb copy of this immuneACCESS table, which keeps in-frame sequences only. Checked studies attribute under half of the gap to unresolved V genes and leave the rest unexplained. V, J and clone size are taken as reported in that table, and D and trimming were inferred from the DNA itself. The sample includes approximately 160,000 clones, with about 89% observed a single time. Around 2.7% of the sample goes to the ten largest clones. Note on this clone: The clone's antigen remains unknown. No quality values exist for individual bases; no much larger clone is one base distant.

The CDR3 sequence holds 15 residues, the cysteine and phenylalanine included. The read is trimmed to its CDR3 DNA, 45 bases read in frame from base 1. V lost 2 bases and J lost 2 bases; the stretch between them is 12 bases long. Looking up the germline V gene yields CDR1 MNHEY and CDR2 SVGAGI. This receptor was taken from a woman under 30 in good health and CMV-seropositive. The chain is assembled from TRBV6-5 and TRBJ1-1; no confident D gene assignment can be made. Sequencing was carried out using PBMCs. At the DNA level, the sequence is TGTGCCAGCAGTTACGACCATCTAGAAAACACTGAAGCTTTCTTT. This yields the protein CASSYDHLENTEAFF.